The T cell receptor (beta chain) under discussion was sequenced for a study of CD8 T cells in ankylosing spondylitis. The study's findings and limits: What seemed typical of ankylosing spondylitis blood was a TCR beta motif built from roughly 8 highly homologous variants. The study looked at matched synovial fluid samples from ankylosing spondylitis patients. Disease-linked clones were reported to be significantly enriched there.

Concerning this clonotype: Its antigen is not known.

Germline values: CDR1 SGHRS, CDR2 YFSETQ. V lost 4 bases and J lost 1, with 9 bases in between. This CDR3 has 14 residues. The authors made TCR beta libraries by quantitative 5'-RACE with molecular barcodes. From the 5' RACE reads, TCRdb called clonotypes with MiXCR, one entry per CDR3 protein. The table lists a few hundred thousand distinct CDR3 sequences, 7% to 9% of them singletons. The chain couples TRBV5-1 to TRBJ2-1; D perhaps matches TRBD2 (6 bases). This TCR derives from a male donor with ankylosing spondylitis. What was sequenced was blood, either unsorted or a sorted T cell fraction (not recorded which). The CDR3 coding sequence is TGCGCCAGCAGCCCCCGGGAGTCCTACAATGAGCAGTTCTTC. Encoded protein: CASSPRESYNEQFF.